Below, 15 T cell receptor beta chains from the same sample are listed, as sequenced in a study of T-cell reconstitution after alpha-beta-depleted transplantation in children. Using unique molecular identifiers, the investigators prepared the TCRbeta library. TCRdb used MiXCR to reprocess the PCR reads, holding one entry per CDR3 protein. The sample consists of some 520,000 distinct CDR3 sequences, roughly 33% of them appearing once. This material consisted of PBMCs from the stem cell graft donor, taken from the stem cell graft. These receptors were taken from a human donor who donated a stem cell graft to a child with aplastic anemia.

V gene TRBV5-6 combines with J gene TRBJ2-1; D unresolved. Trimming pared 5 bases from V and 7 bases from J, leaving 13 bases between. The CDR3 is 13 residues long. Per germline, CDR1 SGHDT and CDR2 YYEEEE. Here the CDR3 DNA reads TGTGCCAGCAGTATCACCGCTAGGAATGAGCAGTTCTTC. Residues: CASSITARNEQFF.

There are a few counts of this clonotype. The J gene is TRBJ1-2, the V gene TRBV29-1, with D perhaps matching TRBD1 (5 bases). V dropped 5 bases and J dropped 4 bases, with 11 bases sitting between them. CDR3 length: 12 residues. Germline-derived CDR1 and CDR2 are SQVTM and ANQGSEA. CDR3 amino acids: CSVHRGGYGYTF. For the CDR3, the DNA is TGCAGCGTTCATCGGGGGGGCTATGGCTACACCTTC. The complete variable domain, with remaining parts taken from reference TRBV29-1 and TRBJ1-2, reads SAVISQKPSRDICQRGTSLTIQCQVDSQVTMMFWYRQQPGQSLTLIATANQGSEATYESGFVIDKFPISRPNLTFSTLTVSNMSPEDSSIYLCSVHRGGYGYTFGSGTRLTVV.

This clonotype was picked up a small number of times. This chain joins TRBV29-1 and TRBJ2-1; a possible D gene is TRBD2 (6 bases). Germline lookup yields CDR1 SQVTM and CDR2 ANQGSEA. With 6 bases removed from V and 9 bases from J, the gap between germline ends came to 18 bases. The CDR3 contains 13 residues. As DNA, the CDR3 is TGCAGCGTCACGAGGGGCGGAGCGGGTGAGCAGTTCTTC. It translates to CSVTRGGAGEQFF.

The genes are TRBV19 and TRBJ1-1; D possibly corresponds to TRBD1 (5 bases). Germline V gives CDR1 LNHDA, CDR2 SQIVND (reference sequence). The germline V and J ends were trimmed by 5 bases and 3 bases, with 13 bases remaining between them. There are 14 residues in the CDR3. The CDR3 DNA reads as TGTGCCAGTAGTCGTAAGGGGATTGACACTGAAGCTTTCTTT. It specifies CASSRKGIDTEAFF.

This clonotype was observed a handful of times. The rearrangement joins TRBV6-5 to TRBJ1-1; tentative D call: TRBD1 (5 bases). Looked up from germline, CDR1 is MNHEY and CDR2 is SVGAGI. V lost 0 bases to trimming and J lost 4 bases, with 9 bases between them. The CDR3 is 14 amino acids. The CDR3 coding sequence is TGTGCCAGCAGTTACTCGGAAGGGACCACTGAAGCTTTCTTT. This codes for CASSYSEGTTEAFF.

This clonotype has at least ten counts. CDR3 region: CASSEAGGYNEQFF. The CDR3 DNA follows: TGTGCCAGCAGTGAAGCGGGAGGCTACAATGAGCAGTTCTTC. The rearrangement links TRBV6-1 to TRBJ2-1; TRBD2 might be the D (6 bases). The CDR3 spans 14 residues. The V end was cut by 0 bases, the J end by 3 bases, with 6 bases between. CDR1 is MNHNS, CDR2 SASEGT, per germline.

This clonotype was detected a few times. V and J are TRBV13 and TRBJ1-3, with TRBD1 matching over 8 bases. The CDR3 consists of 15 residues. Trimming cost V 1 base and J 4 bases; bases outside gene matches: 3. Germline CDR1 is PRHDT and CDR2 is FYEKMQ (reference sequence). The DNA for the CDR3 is TGTGCCAGCAGCTTAGAACAGGGGGTAGGAAACACCATATATTTT. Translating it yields CASSLEQGVGNTIYF. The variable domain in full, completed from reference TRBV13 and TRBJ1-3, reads AAGVIQSPRHLIKEKRETATLKCYPIPRHDTVYWYQQGPGQDPQFLISFYEKMQSDKGSIPDRFSAQQFSDYHSELNMSSLELGDSALYFCASSLEQGVGNTIYFGEGSWLTVV.

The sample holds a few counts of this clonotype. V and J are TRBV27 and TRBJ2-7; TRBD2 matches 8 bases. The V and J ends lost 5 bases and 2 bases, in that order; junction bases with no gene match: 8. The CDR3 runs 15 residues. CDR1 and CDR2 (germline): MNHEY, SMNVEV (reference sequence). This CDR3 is CASSASSGSTYEQYV. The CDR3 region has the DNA TGTGCCAGCAGTGCCTCTAGCGGGTCGACCTACGAGCAGTACGTC.

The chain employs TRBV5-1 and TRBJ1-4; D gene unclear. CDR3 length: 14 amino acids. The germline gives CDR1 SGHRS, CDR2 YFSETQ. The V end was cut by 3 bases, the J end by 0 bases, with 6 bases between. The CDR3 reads CASSSLATNEKLFF. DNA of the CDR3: TGCGCCAGCAGCTCGCTTGCAACTAATGAAAAACTGTTTTTT.

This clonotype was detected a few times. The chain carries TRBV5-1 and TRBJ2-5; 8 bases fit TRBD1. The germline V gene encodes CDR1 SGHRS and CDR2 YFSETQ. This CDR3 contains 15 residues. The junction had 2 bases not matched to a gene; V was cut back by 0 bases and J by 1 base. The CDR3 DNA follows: TGCGCCAGCAGCTTGGTGACAGGGGCCCAAGAGACCCAGTACTTC. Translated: CASSLVTGAQETQYF.

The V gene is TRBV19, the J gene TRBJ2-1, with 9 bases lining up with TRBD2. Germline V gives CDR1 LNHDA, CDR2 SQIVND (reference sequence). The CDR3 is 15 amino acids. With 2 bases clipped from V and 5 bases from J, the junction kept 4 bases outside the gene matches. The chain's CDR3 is CASSISASGNNEQFF. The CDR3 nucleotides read TGTGCCAGTAGTATATCGGCTAGCGGGAACAATGAGCAGTTCTTC.

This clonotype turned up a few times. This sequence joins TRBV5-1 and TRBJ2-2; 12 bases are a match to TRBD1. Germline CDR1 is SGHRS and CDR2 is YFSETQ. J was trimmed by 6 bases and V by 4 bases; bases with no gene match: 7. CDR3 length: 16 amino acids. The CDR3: CASSPVGTGGSGELFF. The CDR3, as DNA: TGCGCCAGCAGCCCGGTCGGGACAGGGGGCTCCGGGGAGCTGTTTTTT.

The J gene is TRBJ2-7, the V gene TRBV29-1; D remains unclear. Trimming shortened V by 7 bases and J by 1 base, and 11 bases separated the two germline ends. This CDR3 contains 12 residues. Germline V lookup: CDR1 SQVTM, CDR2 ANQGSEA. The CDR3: CSALHSSYEQYF. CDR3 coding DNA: TGCAGCGCCCTACATTCGTCCTACGAGCAGTACTTC.

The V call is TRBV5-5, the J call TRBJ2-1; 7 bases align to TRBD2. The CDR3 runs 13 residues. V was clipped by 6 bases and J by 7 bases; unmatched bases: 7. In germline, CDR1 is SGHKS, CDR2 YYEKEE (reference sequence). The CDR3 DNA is TGTGCCAGCACCTCGGGGGGAGCGAATGAGCAGTTCTTC. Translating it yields CASTSGGANEQFF.

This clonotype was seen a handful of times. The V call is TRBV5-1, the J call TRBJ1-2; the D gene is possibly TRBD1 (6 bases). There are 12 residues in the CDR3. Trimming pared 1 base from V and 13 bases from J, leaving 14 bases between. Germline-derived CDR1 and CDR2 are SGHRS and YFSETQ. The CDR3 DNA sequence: TGCGCCAGCAGCTTGCGGGGGGCTACCTTCACCTTC. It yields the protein CASSLRGATFTF.